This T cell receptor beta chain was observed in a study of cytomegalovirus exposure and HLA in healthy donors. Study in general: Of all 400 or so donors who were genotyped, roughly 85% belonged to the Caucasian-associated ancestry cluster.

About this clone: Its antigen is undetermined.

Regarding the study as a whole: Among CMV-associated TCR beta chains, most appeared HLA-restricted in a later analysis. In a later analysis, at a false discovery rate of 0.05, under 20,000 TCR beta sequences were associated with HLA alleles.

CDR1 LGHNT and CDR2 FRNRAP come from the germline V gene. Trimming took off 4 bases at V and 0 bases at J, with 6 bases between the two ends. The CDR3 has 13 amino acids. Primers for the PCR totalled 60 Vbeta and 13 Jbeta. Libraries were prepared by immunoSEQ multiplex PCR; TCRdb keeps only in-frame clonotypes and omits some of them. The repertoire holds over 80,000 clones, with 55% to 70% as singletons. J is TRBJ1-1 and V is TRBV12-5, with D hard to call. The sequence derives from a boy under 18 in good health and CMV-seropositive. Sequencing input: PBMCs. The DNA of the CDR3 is TGTGCTAGTGGTTCGGGTCTGAACACTGAAGCTTTCTTT. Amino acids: CASGSGLNTEAFF. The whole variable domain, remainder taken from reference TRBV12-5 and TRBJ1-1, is DARVTQTPRHKVTEMGQEVTMRCQPILGHNTVFWYRQTMMQGLELLAYFRNRAPLDDSGMPKDRFSAEMPDATLATLKIQPSEPRDSAVYFCASGSGLNTEAFFGQGTRLTVV.